This T cell receptor beta chain originates from a study of T cell responses to AZD1222 COVID-19 vaccine. Losses at the gene ends were 5 bases for V and 4 bases for J; bases not matched to a gene: 4. This CDR3 is built from 15 residues. In germline, CDR1 is SNHLY, CDR2 FYNNEI. The assay was immunoSEQ multiplex PCR, and TCRdb's table has in-frame clones only and misses some. The sample lists about 150,000 clones, 90% occurring once. In this sample, this clone turned up once. The sequence was obtained from an adult in good health. V and J are TRBV2 and TRBJ2-5; TRBD2 matches 13 bases. The sequencing here drew on peripheral blood, taken on day 0 of AZD1222 vaccination. As DNA, the CDR3 is TGTGCCAGCAGTTATCGGACTAGCGGGAGAGAGACCCAGTACTTC. Translating it yields CASSYRTSGRETQYF.